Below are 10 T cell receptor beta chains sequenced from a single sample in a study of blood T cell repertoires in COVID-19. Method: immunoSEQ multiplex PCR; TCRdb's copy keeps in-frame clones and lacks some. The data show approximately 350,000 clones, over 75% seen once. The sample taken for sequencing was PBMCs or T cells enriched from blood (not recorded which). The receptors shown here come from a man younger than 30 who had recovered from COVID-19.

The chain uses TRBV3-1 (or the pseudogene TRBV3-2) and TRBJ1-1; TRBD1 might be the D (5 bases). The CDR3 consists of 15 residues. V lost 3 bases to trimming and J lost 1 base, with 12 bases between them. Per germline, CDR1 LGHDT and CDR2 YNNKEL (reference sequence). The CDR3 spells CASSQGGTRNTEAFF. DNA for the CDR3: TGTGCCAGCAGCCAGGGAGGGACTAGGAACACTGAAGCTTTCTTT.

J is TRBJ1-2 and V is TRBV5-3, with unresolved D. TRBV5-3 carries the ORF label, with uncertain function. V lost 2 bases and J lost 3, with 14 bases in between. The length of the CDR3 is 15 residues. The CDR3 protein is CARSFPPGSDYGYTF. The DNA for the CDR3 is TGTGCCAGAAGCTTCCCGCCAGGTTCTGACTATGGCTACACCTTC.

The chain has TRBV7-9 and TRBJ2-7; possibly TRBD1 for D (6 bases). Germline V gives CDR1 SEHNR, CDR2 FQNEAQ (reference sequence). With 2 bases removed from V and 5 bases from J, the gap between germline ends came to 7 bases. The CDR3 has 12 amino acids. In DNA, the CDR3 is TGTGCCAGCAGCTTATACAGGGACGAGCAGTACTTC. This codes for CASSLYRDEQYF.

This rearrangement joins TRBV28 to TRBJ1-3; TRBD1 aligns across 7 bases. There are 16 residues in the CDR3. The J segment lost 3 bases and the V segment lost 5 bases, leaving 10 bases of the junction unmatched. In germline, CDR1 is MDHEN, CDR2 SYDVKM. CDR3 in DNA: TGTGCCAGCAGTATCCAGCCGACAGGGTATGGAAACACCATATATTTT. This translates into CASSIQPTGYGNTIYF. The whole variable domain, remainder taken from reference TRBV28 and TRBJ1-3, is DVKVTQSSRYLVKRTGEKVFLECVQDMDHENMFWYRQDPGLGLRLIYFSYDVKMKEKGDIPEGYSVSREKKERFSLILESASTNQTSMYLCASSIQPTGYGNTIYFGEGSWLTVV.

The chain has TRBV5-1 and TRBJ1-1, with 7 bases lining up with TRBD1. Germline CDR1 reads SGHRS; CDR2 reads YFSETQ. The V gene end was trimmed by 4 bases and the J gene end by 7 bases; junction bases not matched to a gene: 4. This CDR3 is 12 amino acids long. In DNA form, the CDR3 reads TGCGCCAGCAGCCTAGACAGGGTTGAAGCTTTCTTT. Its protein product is CASSLDRVEAFF. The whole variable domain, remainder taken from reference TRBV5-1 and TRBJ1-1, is KAGVTQTPRYLIKTRGQQVTLSCSPISGHRSVSWYQQTPGQGLQFLFEYFSETQRNKGNFPGRFSGRQFSNSRSEMNVSTLELGDSALYLCASSLDRVEAFFGQGTRLTVV.

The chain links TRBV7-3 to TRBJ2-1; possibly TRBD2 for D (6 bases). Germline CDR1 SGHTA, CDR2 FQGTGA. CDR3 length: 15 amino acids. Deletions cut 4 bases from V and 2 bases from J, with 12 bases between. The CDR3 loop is CASSSLATPYNEQFF. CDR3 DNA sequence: TGTGCCAGCAGCTCCCTAGCGACGCCCTACAATGAGCAGTTCTTC.

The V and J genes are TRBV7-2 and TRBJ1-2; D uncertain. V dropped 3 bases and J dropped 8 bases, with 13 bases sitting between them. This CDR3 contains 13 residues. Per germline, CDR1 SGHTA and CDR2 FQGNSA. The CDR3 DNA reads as TGTGCCAGCAGCTTTCCTCAGTCATGGGGCTACACCTTC. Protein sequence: CASSFPQSWGYTF.

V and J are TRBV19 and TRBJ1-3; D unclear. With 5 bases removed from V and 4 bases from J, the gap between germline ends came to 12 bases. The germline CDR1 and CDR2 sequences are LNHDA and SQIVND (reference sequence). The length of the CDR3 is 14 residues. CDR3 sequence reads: CASSSHSTGNTIYF. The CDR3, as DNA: TGTGCCAGTAGTTCGCACTCAACCGGAAACACCATATATTTT. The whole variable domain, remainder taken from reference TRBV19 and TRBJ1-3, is DGGITQSPKYLFRKEGQNVTLSCEQNLNHDAMYWYRQDPGQGLRLIYYSQIVNDFQKGDIAEGYSVSREKKESFPLTVTSAQKNPTAFYLCASSSHSTGNTIYFGEGSWLTVV.

CDR3 sequence reads: CASSTRTKNTGELFF. CDR3 DNA: TGTGCCAGCAGCACCCGGACTAAGAACACCGGGGAGCTGTTTTTT. The V and J genes are TRBV11-3 and TRBJ2-2; D possibly corresponds to TRBD2 (6 bases). The CDR3 loop spans 15 amino acids. Looked up from germline, CDR1 is SGHNT and CDR2 is YENEEA. Trimming removed 5 bases at V and 1 base at J, with 11 bases between.

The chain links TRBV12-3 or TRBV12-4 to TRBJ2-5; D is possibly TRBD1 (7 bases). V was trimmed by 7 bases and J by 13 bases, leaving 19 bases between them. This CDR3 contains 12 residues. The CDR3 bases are TGTGCCAGCACCGCAGACAGGGCGGGGAGGTACTTC. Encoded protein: CASTADRAGRYF.